This is a list of T cell receptor beta chains from one sample in a study of Ad26.COV2.S vaccination and SARS-CoV-2 variants. TCRdb keeps only in-frame clones here, not all; method: immunoSEQ multiplex PCR. The data contain about half a million clones, 70% to 90% of them seen just once; the ten biggest clones take up 1.5% to 2%. Specimen: peripheral blood, collected in a trial of Ad26.COV2.S vaccine versus placebo. These receptors were obtained from a person between 18 and 59 years old who received the Ad26.COV2.S COVID-19 vaccine or a placebo. Both conserved end residues are part of each CDR3. A D gene is named only where the DNA matches it firmly. Expanded clones are given a class, and other clones once, few, many or no size at all.

cdr3_aa cdr3_nt v_call clone_size j_call d_call
CASIRSPLLEAFF TGTGCCAGCATTAGAAGCCCTCTCCTTGAAGCTTTCTTT TRBV28 once TRBJ1-1 NA
CASSIAKRGGPTDTQYF TGTGCCAGTAGTATAGCCAAACGGGGGGGACCCACAGATACGCAGTATTTT TRBV19 once TRBJ2-3 TRBD2
CASSRGANSYNEQFF TGTGCCAGCAGCCGCGGGGCGAACTCCTACAATGAGCAGTTCTTC TRBV6-5 NA TRBJ2-1 NA
CASSTNPTLYGYTF TGTGCCAGTAGTACGAACCCTACACTGTATGGCTACACCTTC TRBV19 NA TRBJ1-2 NA
CASSIYPNYGYTF TGTGCCAGCAGCATATATCCGAACTATGGCTACACCTTC TRBV2 NA TRBJ1-2 NA
CASATGHLQPQHF TGTGCCAGCGCGACGGGACATTTACAGCCCCAGCATTTT TRBV18 once TRBJ1-5 NA
CASSHAGRGLAGANVLTF TGTGCCAGCAGCCATGCTGGACGGGGGCTGGCTGGGGCCAACGTCCTGACTTTC TRBV3-1/TRBV3-2 NA TRBJ2-6 NA
CASSLTTGEIYEQYF TGTGCCAGCTCACTTACGACAGGGGAGATCTACGAGCAGTACTTC TRBV18 NA TRBJ2-7 TRBD1
CASSERDRGNTIYF TGTGCCAGTAGTGAGCGGGACAGGGGAAACACCATATATTTT TRBV19 NA TRBJ1-3 TRBD1
CASSVGQGGRYGYTF TGTGCCAGCAGCGTTGGACAGGGCGGACGCTATGGCTACACCTTC TRBV7-9 NA TRBJ1-2 TRBD1
CASSPTSDNYEQYF TGTGCCAGCAGCCCGACTAGCGACAACTACGAGCAGTACTTC TRBV9 NA TRBJ2-7 TRBD2
CASSTLGYNEQFF TGTGCCAGCAGTACATTGGGCTACAATGAGCAGTTCTTC TRBV12-3/TRBV12-4 NA TRBJ2-1 NA
CSASRTGRGEKLFF TGCAGTGCTAGTCGGACAGGAAGGGGTGAAAAACTGTTTTTT TRBV20-1 NA TRBJ1-4 TRBD1
CASSSQGAGNEKLFF TGTGCCAGCAGTTCACAGGGGGCGGGTAATGAAAAACTGTTTTTT TRBV27 NA TRBJ1-4 TRBD1
CASSPAPLGNEQFF TGTGCCAGCAGCCCGGCCCCCCTTGGCAATGAGCAGTTCTTC TRBV5-4 NA TRBJ2-1 NA